The rows below give T cell receptor beta chains drawn from one sample of a study of blood T cell repertoires in COVID-19. TCRdb keeps only in-frame clones here, not all; method: immunoSEQ multiplex PCR. There are roughly 200,000 clones in the sample; around 83% occur only once, and 2.5% to 3% lies in the top ten. The sample taken for sequencing was peripheral blood. Receptors were obtained from a woman in her twenties or thirties with active or convalescent COVID-19. Each CDR3 is given with its conserved first and last residue. The D gene is left open where the match is weak. Rows give clone size only sometimes, using once, few, many, or a class for an expanded clone.

>-|TRBD2|TRBJ2-2|15|TRBV5-4
TGTGCCAGCAGCGATAGCGGGAGGCGGACCGGGGAGCTGTTTTTT
CASSDSGRRTGELFF
>-|TRBD1|TRBJ2-5|16|TRBV2
TGTGCCAGCAGTGATAGTTTGTCCGGACAGGGAGAGACCCAGTACTTC
CASSDSLSGQGETQYF
>-|-|TRBJ2-7|11|TRBV2
TGTGCCAGCAACCGGGACTACGAGCAGTACTTC
CASNRDYEQYF
>-|-|TRBJ1-1|13|TRBV15
TGTGCCACCGGGGGCCTTATGAACACTGAAGCTTTCTTT
CATGGLMNTEAFF
>-|TRBD1|TRBJ2-7|14|TRBV5-8
TGTGCCAGCAACCAACAGGGGATTCTTTACGAGCAGTACTTC
CASNQQGILYEQYF
>-|TRBD2|TRBJ2-1|16|TRBV24-1
TGTGCCACCAGTGACGCCGGGACTAGCGGGTACAATGAGCAGTTCTTC
CATSDAGTSGYNEQFF
>once|TRBD2|TRBJ2-5|14|TRBV2
TGTGCCAGCCGACGACTAGCGGGACAAGAGACCCAGTACTTC
CASRRLAGQETQYF
>-|-|TRBJ1-5|13|TRBV27
TGTGCCAGCAGTTTAAGACAGGATCAGCCCCAGCATTTT
CASSLRQDQPQHF
>-|-|TRBJ2-1|14|TRBV9
TGTGCCAGCAGCGTAAAAGGGGATAACAATGAGCAGTTCTTC
CASSVKGDNNEQFF
>-|-|TRBJ2-2|14|TRBV5-1
TGCGCCAGCAGGCAGGAGGCGAACACCGGGGAGCTGTTTTTT
CASRQEANTGELFF
>few|-|TRBJ2-7|14|TRBV19
TGTGCCAGTAGTATTAATGCAGGTAGCTACGAGCAGTACTTC
CASSINAGSYEQYF
>-|-|TRBJ1-5|17|TRBV4-1
TGCGCCAGCAGCCAGATCCTTAGGGGTTCCAGCAATCAGCCCCAGCATTTT
CASSQILRGSSNQPQHF
>-|-|TRBJ1-5|11|TRBV19
TGTGCCACGGGAGAAGTTCAGCCCCAGCATTTT
CATGEVQPQHF
>-|TRBD1|TRBJ2-6|15|TRBV2
TGTGCCAGCAGTACGACAGGGACCGGGGCCAACGTCCTGACTTTC
CASSTTGTGANVLTF
>-|TRBD2|TRBJ2-4|14|TRBV27
TGTGCCAGCGCCCGGGGGGGGGCCAAAAACATTCAGTACTTC
CASARGGAKNIQYF
>-|-|TRBJ2-7|12|TRBV10-2
TGCGCCAGCGGTCTCAGGAACTACGAGCAGTACTTC
CASGLRNYEQYF
>-|-|TRBJ1-2|13|TRBV25-1
TGTGCCAGCAGTGAATTTGGCTCCTATGGCTACACCTTC
CASSEFGSYGYTF
>-|-|TRBJ2-2|14|TRBV2
TGTGCCAGCAGGAGGAGTTCGAACACCGGGGAGCTGTTTTTT
CASRRSSNTGELFF
>-|-|TRBJ1-1|15|TRBV9
TGTGCCAGCAGCGTAGCGAGCGGAGCGGACACTGAAGCTTTCTTT
CASSVASGADTEAFF
>few|TRBD2|TRBJ2-5|16|TRBV5-6
TGTGCCAGCAGCTCCGTTAGCGGGGGGAAGGGTGAGACCCAGTACTTC
CASSSVSGGKGETQYF
>-|-|TRBJ1-6|15|TRBV3-1/TRBV3-2
TGTGCCAGCAGCACCATCAGGGAGGGGAATTCACCCCTCCACTTT
CASSTIREGNSPLHF
>-|TRBD2|TRBJ2-1|19|TRBV10-1
TGCGCCAGCAGTGGTAGGGTAGCGGGAGGGATACCCTCCTACAATGAGCAGTTCTTC
CASSGRVAGGIPSYNEQFF
>-|-|TRBJ2-2|14|TRBV7-2
TGTGCCAGCAGCCCGGGGGTCCACACCGGGGAGCTGTTTTTT
CASSPGVHTGELFF
>-|-|TRBJ1-4|13|TRBV12-3/TRBV12-4
TGTGCCAGTGGCGGGGGGCCCGATGAAAAACTGTTTTTT
CASGGGPDEKLFF
>-|-|TRBJ2-7|14|TRBV28
TGTGCCAGCAGTTTTCGGGGGGCCTCCTACGAGCAGTACTTC
CASSFRGASYEQYF
>few|-|TRBJ1-6|15|TRBV11-2
TGTGCCAGCAGCTTAATACGCCAGGGGAATTCACCCCTCCACTTT
CASSLIRQGNSPLHF
>-|-|TRBJ2-5|11|TRBV29-1
TGCAGCGTGGGGGGGCGAGAGACCCAGTACTTC
CSVGGRETQYF
>-|TRBD1|TRBJ2-2|16|TRBV11-2
TGTGCCAGCAGCGCTTGGGGACAGACCTCCACCGGGGAGCTGTTTTTT
CASSAWGQTSTGELFF
>-|-|TRBJ1-2|14|TRBV27
TGTGCCAGCAGTTTAGACAAGTTTAACTATGGCTACACCTTC
CASSLDKFNYGYTF
>-|TRBD1|TRBJ1-5|16|TRBV4-2
TGTGCCAGCAGTCTCCTTGGGGGACAGAACAATCAGCCCCAGCATTTT
CASSLLGGQNNQPQHF
>once|-|TRBJ1-1|13|TRBV27
TGTGCCAGCAGTTTAGGCCTGAACACTGAAGCTTTCTTT
CASSLGLNTEAFF
>-|-|TRBJ1-1|10|TRBV20-1
TGCAGTGCTCGACAGGTTGAAGCTTTCTTT
CSARQVEAFF
>-|-|TRBJ2-5|17|TRBV10-3
TGTGCCATCAGGCAAGACCCCCACCACCAGGGGCAAGAGACCCAGTACTTC
CAIRQDPHHQGQETQYF